These 5 T cell receptor beta chains came from one sample sequenced in a study of control samples from healthy donors and cancer patients. Sequenced by immunoSEQ multiplex PCR; TCRdb stores in-frame clones only, minus some. Found here are fewer than 40,000 clones, 85% to 95% of them singletons; the top ten hold 1.7%. The specimen was PBMCs. These receptors all come from a man between 40 and 49 years old with colorectal cancer.

The count of this clone is one. The chain combines TRBV7-8 with TRBJ1-2; tentative D call: TRBD1 (5 bases). The V gene lost 8 bases and the J gene lost 1 base, with 11 bases spanning the gap. Germline CDR1 and CDR2: SGHVS and FQNEAQ. This CDR3 comprises 13 residues. The CDR3 coding sequence is TGTGCCAGCGGGGGAGTGCTTAACTATGGCTACACCTTC. It specifies CASGGVLNYGYTF.

This sequence joins TRBV14 and TRBJ1-2; D not certain. Germline CDR1 SGHDN, CDR2 FVKESK. V was clipped by 1 base and J by 3 bases, with 9 bases between them. This CDR3 has 14 residues. DNA for the CDR3: TGTGCCAGCAGCCAAGTCGGAATCGACTATGGCTACACCTTC. Protein product: CASSQVGIDYGYTF.

V gene TRBV4-3 combines with J gene TRBJ2-3; 7 nucleotides match TRBD2. Germline V gene sequence: CDR1 LGHNA, CDR2 YSLEER. J lost 2 bases, V lost 5 bases, and 10 bases had no gene match. CDR3 length equals 16 residues. Here the CDR3 DNA reads TGCGCCAGCAGCTCGGGGGGAGGGAGCTACACAGATACGCAGTATTTT. Its protein is CASSSGGGSYTDTQYF.

The CDR3: CASKLGNTEAFF. CDR3 in DNA: TGTGCCAGCAAGTTGGGGAACACTGAAGCTTTCTTT. The chain recombines TRBV2 with TRBJ1-1, with D unclear. CDR3 length: 12 residues. V gave up 7 bases and J gave up 1 base, with 7 bases separating them. Per germline, CDR1 SNHLY and CDR2 FYNNEI.

The chain joins TRBV27 to TRBJ2-5; D gene ambiguous. Germline lookup yields CDR1 MNHEY and CDR2 SMNVEV (reference sequence). Trimming cost V 3 bases and J 1 base, with 6 bases left between them. This CDR3 region has 13 residues. The CDR3 loop is CASSFHTQETQYF. For the CDR3, the DNA is TGTGCCAGCAGTTTCCACACCCAAGAGACCCAGTACTTC.